This T cell receptor beta chain was identified in a study of T cells in women clearing cervical HPV infection. Overall study: Controls were women whose single incident HPV16 infection cleared within 12 months without precancer or cancer. Study-level findings and limits: CIN3+ cases had significantly higher TCR repertoire richness than controls, but evenness did not differ. Associations may precede or follow infection; HPV-specific or memory T cells were not isolated.

A word on this clone: Its antigen is not known. The read terminates 3 residues before the CDR3 end, so the remaining end is supplied by the germline J gene.

This table comes from immunoSEQ multiplex PCR, and its TCRdb copy is limited to in-frame clones, with some not included. Its clone listing holds around 30,000 clones. This CDR3 region has 15 residues. Germline V gives CDR1 SGHTA, CDR2 FQGNSA. The junction had 7 bases not matched to a gene; V was cut back by 5 bases and J by 5 bases. The sequencing input was blood buffy coat. The sequence was collected from a woman aged 18 to 75 with a cervical HPV16 infection that either progressed to CIN3+ or cleared (not recorded which). The rearrangement joins TRBV7-2 to TRBJ2-2; 8 positions agree with TRBD2. CDR3 bases read: TGTGCCAGCAGCCACAGCGGGAGTTTAACCGGGGAG. This gives the protein CASSHSGSLTGE. The CDR3 in full is CASSHSGSLTGELFF.